These T cell receptor beta chains were read from a single sample in a study of cytomegalovirus exposure and HLA in healthy donors. Some clones are missing from TCRdb's copy, which holds only in-frame ones; the method was immunoSEQ multiplex PCR. The table records approximately 140,000 clones, 80% of them present only once. Sequenced material: PBMCs. All receptors derive from a male donor in good health and CMV-seronegative. The CDR3 runs from the conserved cysteine through the conserved F or W. D genes are given only for firm matches. Size values are once, few and many counts, or a class for expanded clones, and some rows have none.

>few|TRBJ2-7|.|TRBV7-3
TGTGCCAGCAGCATGCAGGGCTCCGAGCAGTACTTC
CASSMQGSEQYF
>.|TRBJ1-3|TRBD1|TRBV5-1
TGCGCCAGCCGGACAGGGGACGGAAACATCATATATTTT
CASRTGDGNIIYF
>.|TRBJ1-2|.|TRBV5-1
TGCGCCAGCAGCTCAGGACTGGACTATGGCTACACCTTC
CASSSGLDYGYTF
>.|TRBJ2-7|TRBD2|TRBV4-3
TGCGCCAGCAGCCAAGGGACGACTAGCGATCGCGAGCAGTACTTC
CASSQGTTSDREQYF
>.|TRBJ1-5|.|TRBV7-9
TGTGCCAGCAGCCAAGACAGTTTCAATCAGCCCCAGCATTTT
CASSQDSFNQPQHF
>.|TRBJ1-5|.|TRBV28
TGTGCCAGCAGTTTACCGGGGTTTAGCAATCAGCCCCAGCATTTT
CASSLPGFSNQPQHF
>.|TRBJ1-5|TRBD1|TRBV7-8
TGTGCCAGCAGCTTCGACAGGGGACAGCCCCAGCATTTT
CASSFDRGQPQHF
>.|TRBJ2-3|TRBD2|TRBV27
TGTGCCAGCAGTCGGGGGGGAGACACAGATACGCAGTATTTT
CASSRGGDTDTQYF
>.|TRBJ1-1|.|TRBV29-1
TGCAGCGGAGTAACGTCCCAAGCTTTCTTT
CSGVTSQAFF
>.|TRBJ1-5|.|TRBV15
TGTGCCACCAGCAGAGACAGGTCCAATCAGCCCCAGCATTTT
CATSRDRSNQPQHF
>.|TRBJ2-7|.|TRBV27
TGTGCCAGCAGTTATGGGCCCACTGCCGAGCAGTACTTC
CASSYGPTAEQYF